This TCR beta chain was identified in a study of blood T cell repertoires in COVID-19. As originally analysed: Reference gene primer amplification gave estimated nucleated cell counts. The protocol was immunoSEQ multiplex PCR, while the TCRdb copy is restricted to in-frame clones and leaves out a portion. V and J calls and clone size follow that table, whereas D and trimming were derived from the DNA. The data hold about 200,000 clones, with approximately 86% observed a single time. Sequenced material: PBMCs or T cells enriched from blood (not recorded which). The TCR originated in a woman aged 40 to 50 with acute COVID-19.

The CDR3 bases are TGTGCCAGCAGCTCGGTTACAGGAGATAATTCACCCCTCCACTTT. Translated, it gives CASSSVTGDNSPLHF. The chain uses TRBV27 and TRBJ1-6; D possibly corresponds to TRBD1 (5 bases). This CDR3 is built from 15 residues. Germline lookup yields CDR1 MNHEY and CDR2 SMNVEV (reference sequence). V was clipped by 6 bases and J by 5 bases, with 14 bases between them.